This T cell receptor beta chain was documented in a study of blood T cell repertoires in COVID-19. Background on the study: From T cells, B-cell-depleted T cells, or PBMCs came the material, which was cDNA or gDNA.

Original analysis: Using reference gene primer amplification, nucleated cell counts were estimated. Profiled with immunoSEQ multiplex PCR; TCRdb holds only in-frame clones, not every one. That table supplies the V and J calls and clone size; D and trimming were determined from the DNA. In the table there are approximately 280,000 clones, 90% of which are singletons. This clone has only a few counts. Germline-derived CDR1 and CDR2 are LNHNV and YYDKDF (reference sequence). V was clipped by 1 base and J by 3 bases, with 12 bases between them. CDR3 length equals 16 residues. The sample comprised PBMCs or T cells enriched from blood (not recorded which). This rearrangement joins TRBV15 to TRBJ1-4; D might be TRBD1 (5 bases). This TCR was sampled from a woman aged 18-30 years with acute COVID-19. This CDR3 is CATSRARGGANEKLFF. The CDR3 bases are TGTGCCACCAGCAGAGCCCGGGGGGGGGCTAATGAAAAACTGTTTTTT. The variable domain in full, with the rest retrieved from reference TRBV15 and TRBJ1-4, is DAMVIQNPRYQVTQFGKPVTLSCSQTLNHNVMYWYQQKSSQAPKLLFHYYDKDFNNEADTPDNFQSRRPNTSFCFLDIRSPGLGDTAMYLCATSRARGGANEKLFFGSGTQLSVL.